Below are 14 T cell receptor beta chains sequenced from a single sample in a study of shared clonotypes between healthy human individuals. Repertoires were generated with immunoSEQ multiplex PCR, while TCRdb's copy carries only in-frame clones and drops some. The sample yields about 2.2 million clones, about 92% seen once. The naive CD8 population came from CD45RO-negative cells selected for CCR7, without terminally differentiated effector memory CD45RA+ cells. Sample: naive CD8+ T cells from PBMCs. Source of these receptors: a man younger than 35 in good health. Some clones in this sample may be carry-over from other donors' samples.

V usage is TRBV6-5 and J usage is TRBJ1-2, with D hard to call. Trimming removed 7 bases from V and 4 bases from J, with 13 bases in between. The CDR3 is 13 residues long. Germline-derived CDR1 and CDR2 are MNHEY and SVGAGI. The CDR3 DNA follows: TGTGCCAGCACCGTCGGACTAATCTATGGCTACACCTTC. Encoded protein: CASTVGLIYGYTF.

The chain couples TRBV6-5 to TRBJ1-1, with no clear D. The V gene's germline CDR1 is MNHEY and CDR2 SVGAGI. V was cut by 6 bases and J by 4 bases, with 15 bases left in between. The length of the CDR3 is 14 residues. The DNA of the CDR3 is TGTGCCAGCAGCTTAGCGCGATCCAGCACTGAAGCTTTCTTT. Its protein product is CASSLARSSTEAFF.

The chain is built from TRBV2 and TRBJ1-5, with D unresolved. Germline lookup yields CDR1 SNHLY and CDR2 FYNNEI. V was cut by 0 bases and J by 3 bases, with 9 bases left in between. The CDR3 sequence is 15 residues long. CDR3 nucleotide sequence: TGTGCCAGCAGTGAAGCCCCCTTTTTCAATCAGCCCCAGCATTTT. Its translation is CASSEAPFFNQPQHF.

The chain is built from TRBV11-2 and TRBJ2-1; D is undetermined. The germline V and J ends were trimmed by 3 bases and 2 bases, with 11 bases remaining between them. Germline values: CDR1 SGHAT, CDR2 FQNNGV. The CDR3 spans 15 residues. CDR3 sequence: CASSFGPLTYNEQFF. The CDR3 DNA reads as TGTGCCAGCAGCTTCGGCCCCTTAACCTACAATGAGCAGTTCTTC.

The rearrangement links TRBV6-1 to TRBJ2-3, with no clear D. Trimming shortened V by 11 bases and J by 0 bases, and 9 bases separated the two germline ends. CDR3 length: 12 amino acids. In germline, CDR1 is MNHNS, CDR2 SASEGT. CDR3 coding DNA: TGTGCCGCCACAGCTAGCACAGATACGCAGTATTTT. This codes for CAATASTDTQYF.

This clone has just one count. The chain joins TRBV6-5 to TRBJ2-1; 11 nucleotides align to TRBD2. Germline CDR1 MNHEY, CDR2 SVGAGI. V lost 4 bases, J lost 10 bases, and 6 bases stayed unmatched. The CDR3 extends over 14 amino acids. The CDR3, as DNA: TGTGCCAGCAGTTTAGCGGGAGGGTTTGGAGAGCAGTTCTTC. Its protein product is CASSLAGGFGEQFF.

This chain links TRBV6-1 with TRBJ2-5; D remains unclear. The germline gives CDR1 MNHNS, CDR2 SASEGT. Trimming took off 1 base at V and 3 bases at J, with 24 bases between the two ends. The CDR3 is 19 residues long. Here the CDR3 reads CASSEGFMWGEMRKETQYF. In nucleotides, the CDR3 is TGTGCCAGCAGTGAAGGATTTATGTGGGGTGAGATGAGGAAAGAGACCCAGTACTTC.

The genes are TRBV7-8 and TRBJ2-6; the D gene could be TRBD1 or TRBD2 (5 bases each). The germline V gene has CDR1 SGHVS and CDR2 FQNEAQ. V was shortened by 1 base and J by 0 bases, with 7 bases between the two germline ends. The length of the CDR3 is 16 residues. CDR3 sequence: CASSLGGISGANVLTF. Written as DNA, the CDR3 is TGTGCCAGCAGCTTAGGGGGGATCTCTGGGGCCAACGTCCTGACTTTC.

This chain links TRBV2 with TRBJ2-5; D uncertain. Germline CDR1 and CDR2: SNHLY and FYNNEI. The CDR3 covers 15 residues. V gave up 6 bases and J gave up 1 base, with 15 bases separating them. The CDR3 region is CASRFWVEGQETQYF. Here the CDR3 DNA reads TGTGCCAGCAGGTTCTGGGTGGAAGGCCAAGAGACCCAGTACTTC.

This clone has just one count. The chain combines TRBV27 with TRBJ2-3; 10 bases are shared with TRBD2. Germline V CDR1 and CDR2: MNHEY, SMNVEV (reference sequence). The CDR3 has 15 amino acids. The trim removed 3 bases at V and 3 bases at J, leaving 3 bases unmatched. The CDR3 DNA is TGTGCCAGCAGTTTTAGCGGGAGGACGACAGATACGCAGTATTTT. This translates into CASSFSGRTTDTQYF.

The chain has TRBV6-1 and TRBJ1-5; TRBD1 is a possible D gene (6 bases). This CDR3 comprises 15 residues. Trimming removed 2 bases from V and 2 bases from J, with 10 bases in between. Germline CDR1 MNHNS, CDR2 SASEGT. The CDR3 loop is CASSERGVGNQPQHF. The CDR3 DNA follows: TGTGCCAGCAGTGAAAGGGGGGTAGGCAATCAGCCCCAGCATTTT.

In DNA, the CDR3 is TGTGCCAGCAGCTTAGGCCCATCCTCCGGCCCCCAAGAGACCCAGTACTTC. Its protein is CASSLGPSSGPQETQYF. The chain combines TRBV7-8 with TRBJ2-5; no definite D call. The CDR3 consists of 17 residues. Germline CDR1 SGHVS, CDR2 FQNEAQ. Trimming pared 1 base from V and 1 base from J, leaving 16 bases between.

The chain links TRBV29-1 to TRBJ2-1, with 7 nucleotides matching TRBD1. The CDR3 length is 21 residues. V trimming: 6 bases; J trimming: 5 bases; junction bases outside the gene matches: 31. CDR1 is SQVTM and CDR2 is ANQGSEA in the germline V gene. In DNA, the CDR3 is TGCAGCGTCCGAGCCCTCCTTTCTGGGACAGCCACCTTAAGACACGACAATGAGCAGTTCTTC. It encodes CSVRALLSGTATLRHDNEQFF.

This clone was seen just once. The V call is TRBV28, the J call TRBJ2-2; no firm D call. This CDR3 is 13 amino acids long. The V gene's germline CDR1 is MDHEN and CDR2 SYDVKM. V was shortened by 2 bases and J by 3 bases, with 4 bases between the two germline ends. CDR3 protein: CASSLRDTGELFF. The CDR3 bases are TGTGCCAGCAGTTTAAGGGACACCGGGGAGCTGTTTTTT.